These T cell receptor beta chains were read from a single sample in a study of blood T cell repertoires in COVID-19. Here immunoSEQ multiplex PCR was the method, and the copy in TCRdb shows in-frame clones only, minus some. The table lists about 110,000 clones, about 91% of them singletons. The specimen was peripheral blood. All receptors derive from a man aged 45-60 years with active or convalescent COVID-19. The CDR3 runs from the conserved cysteine through the conserved F or W. A D gene is named only where the DNA matches it firmly. Clone size is shown for a subset of rows, as once, few, many or a class of expanded clone.

TRBV5-6	TRBD1	TRBJ1-2	few	CASSSDRGVHYGYTF	TGTGCCAGCAGCTCCGACAGGGGGGTCCATTATGGCTACACCTTC
TRBV9	TRBD1	TRBJ2-5	.	CASSEGQGRSGATQYF	TGTGCCAGCAGCGAGGGACAGGGAAGGAGCGGGGCGACCCAGTACTTC
TRBV5-5	.	TRBJ1-4	.	CASMPLGSGMGNEKLFF	TGTGCCAGCATGCCACTTGGTTCGGGAATGGGTAATGAAAAACTGTTTTTT
TRBV3-1/TRBV3-2	.	TRBJ2-3	.	CASSQDHLAADTQYF	TGTGCCAGCAGCCAAGATCATCTGGCGGCAGATACGCAGTATTTT
TRBV19	TRBD2	TRBJ2-7	few	CASSPGGGTYEQYF	TGTGCCAGTAGTCCCGGCGGGGGGACCTACGAGCAGTACTTC
TRBV29-1	TRBD1	TRBJ2-3	once	CSGGTGIGTDTQYF	TGCAGCGGGGGGACAGGGATAGGGACAGATACGCAGTATTTT
TRBV2	.	TRBJ1-6	.	CASSRQGVRSPLHF	TGTGCCAGCAGTAGGCAGGGTGTTCGGTCACCCCTCCACTTT
TRBV9	TRBD1	TRBJ1-2	.	CASSLIGQGGDGYTF	TGTGCCAGCAGCCTCATCGGACAGGGAGGAGATGGCTACACCTTC
TRBV5-4	TRBD2	TRBJ2-3	once	CASSWGTTGNSGYF	TGTGCCAGCAGCTGGGGGACTACCGGGAATAGTGGGTATTTT
TRBV14	.	TRBJ2-3	.	CASSQVFSGTDTQYF	TGTGCCAGCAGCCAAGTTTTCAGCGGCACAGATACGCAGTATTTT
TRBV14	TRBD2	TRBJ2-1	.	CASSQGEWTSRSSYNEQFF	TGTGCCAGCAGCCAAGGGGAATGGACTAGCCGGAGCTCCTACAATGAGCAGTTCTTC